The next 27 T cell receptor beta chains were all read from a single sample in a study of blood T cell repertoires in COVID-19. Some clones are missing from TCRdb's copy, which holds only in-frame ones; the method was immunoSEQ multiplex PCR. This sample has roughly 220,000 clones, with 80% to 85% found just once. The specimen was peripheral blood. The receptors originated from a woman in her twenties or thirties who had recovered from COVID-19.

This clone came up a few times. The CDR3: CASSSDRGNTEAFF. CDR3 coding DNA: TGTGCCAGCAGTTCGGACAGGGGGAACACTGAAGCTTTCTTT. The chain uses TRBV27 and TRBJ1-1; 9 bases align to TRBD1. The V gene's germline CDR1 is MNHEY and CDR2 SMNVEV (reference sequence). Losses at the gene ends were 4 bases for V and 1 base for J; bases not matched to a gene: 1. This CDR3 spans 14 amino acids.

The chain recombines TRBV28 with TRBJ1-5; a weak D match, TRBD1 (6 bases). V dropped 4 bases and J dropped 4 bases, with 8 bases sitting between them. Per germline, CDR1 MDHEN and CDR2 SYDVKM. CDR3 length: 13 residues. CDR3 amino acids: CASSYRVNQPQHF. CDR3 DNA sequence: TGTGCCAGCAGTTACAGGGTGAATCAGCCCCAGCATTTT.

The rearrangement links TRBV12-3 or TRBV12-4 to TRBJ1-5, with a tentative D call TRBD1 (5 bases). V was pared by 5 bases and J by 5 bases, with 10 bases between. The CDR3 consists of 13 residues. The CDR3 protein is CASSRREDQPQHF. CDR3 DNA sequence: TGTGCCAGCAGTCGCAGGGAGGATCAGCCCCAGCATTTT.

In this sample, this clone turned up once. The chain recombines TRBV5-1 with TRBJ2-5; possibly TRBD2 for D (6 bases). This CDR3 comprises 12 residues. The germline gives CDR1 SGHRS, CDR2 YFSETQ. The V end was cut by 5 bases, the J end by 2 bases, with 7 bases between. In DNA form, the CDR3 reads TGCGCCAGCAGGCGGGGACAAGAGACCCAGTACTTC. Translated: CASRRGQETQYF.

The chain recombines TRBV5-1 with TRBJ1-2; D uncertain. The CDR3 contains 13 residues. Germline lookup yields CDR1 SGHRS and CDR2 YFSETQ. V was clipped by 0 bases and J by 7 bases, with 10 bases between them. This CDR3 is CASSLAGEGGYTF. CDR3 DNA sequence: TGCGCCAGCAGCTTGGCCGGGGAAGGTGGCTACACCTTC.

The chain carries TRBV12-5 and TRBJ1-1; D is perhaps TRBD1 (5 bases). V was cut by 0 bases and J by 7 bases, with 18 bases left in between. There are 16 residues in the CDR3. Germline CDR1 reads LGHNT; CDR2 reads FRNRAP. CDR3 DNA: TGTGCTAGTGGTTTGGTACTATGGGCTCGGGGGGGTGAAGCTTTCTTT. It encodes CASGLVLWARGGEAFF.

This chain joins TRBV7-9 and TRBJ2-1; TRBD1 might be the D (5 bases). Looked up from germline, CDR1 is SEHNR and CDR2 is FQNEAQ (reference sequence). CDR3 length equals 14 residues. V gave up 1 base and J gave up 7 bases, with 11 bases separating them. For the CDR3, the DNA is TGTGCCAGCAGCTTAGTAAGGGGCAGGAATGAGCAGTTCTTC. Its translation: CASSLVRGRNEQFF. Based on the CDR3 plus reference TRBV7-9 and TRBJ2-1, the full variable domain is DTGVSQNPRHKITKRGQNVTFRCDPISEHNRLYWYRQTLGQGPEFLTYFQNEAQLEKSRLLSDRFSAERPKGSFSTLEIQRTEQGDSAMYLCASSLVRGRNEQFFGPGTRLTVL.

The rearrangement joins TRBV6-4 to TRBJ2-3; a possible D gene is TRBD2 (6 bases). V was shortened by 5 bases and J by 0 bases, with 6 bases between the two germline ends. CDR3 length: 13 amino acids. The V gene's germline CDR1 is MRHNA and CDR2 SNTAGT. As DNA, the CDR3 is TGTGCCAGCAGTAGCGGGAGCACAGATACGCAGTATTTT. It is translated as CASSSGSTDTQYF.

This sequence joins TRBV2 and TRBJ2-2; 8 nucleotides match TRBD1. V shed 5 bases, J shed 2 bases, and the junction held 7 bases outside the gene matches. The CDR3 totals 16 residues. CDR1 is SNHLY, CDR2 FYNNEI, per germline. CDR3 sequence (DNA): TGTGCCAGCAGTTCTCAGGGGGCAGGCAACACCGGGGAGCTGTTTTTT. As protein: CASSSQGAGNTGELFF.

This clone occurred once. The CDR3 DNA sequence: TGTGCCAGCAGCTTGGTTTTAGCAAACTATGGCTACACCTTC. As protein: CASSLVLANYGYTF. The V and J genes are TRBV5-5 and TRBJ1-2, with D unclear. Trimming removed 0 bases at V and 2 bases at J, with 8 bases between. CDR1 and CDR2 from the germline V gene are SGHKS and YYEKEE (reference sequence). The CDR3 covers 14 residues.

The chain combines TRBV14 with TRBJ1-2; 8 bases match TRBD1. The V gene end was trimmed by 3 bases and the J gene end by 5 bases; junction bases not matched to a gene: 11. This CDR3 comprises 16 residues. CDR1 and CDR2 from the germline V gene are SGHDN and FVKESK. CDR3 sequence (DNA): TGTGCCAGCAGCCACGCGTACAGGGGGGAGGATTATGGCTACACCTTC. Its translation: CASSHAYRGEDYGYTF.

This clone is medium-sized in the sample. The chain recombines TRBV5-6 with TRBJ1-1; a possible D gene is TRBD1 (5 bases). The length of the CDR3 is 14 residues. Trimming pared 4 bases from V and 1 base from J, leaving 11 bases between. Germline V gives CDR1 SGHDT, CDR2 YYEEEE. The CDR3 protein is CASSLDRSNTEAFF. In DNA, the CDR3 is TGTGCCAGCAGCCTCGACAGATCGAACACTGAAGCTTTCTTT.

The chain uses TRBV29-1 and TRBJ2-7, with 7 bases that match TRBD1. Germline CDR1 is SQVTM and CDR2 is ANQGSEA. This CDR3 comprises 12 residues. V lost 4 bases to trimming and J lost 6 bases; unmatched junction nucleotides: 6. For the CDR3, the DNA is TGCAGCGTTGCTTTAAGGGGGCGCGAGCAGTACTTC. It encodes CSVALRGREQYF.

The chain joins TRBV7-3 to TRBJ2-5, with D perhaps matching TRBD2 (6 bases). Germline CDR1 and CDR2: SGHTA and FQGTGA. CDR3 length: 14 residues. With 2 bases removed from V and 2 bases from J, the gap between germline ends came to 9 bases. CDR3 in DNA: TGTGCCAGCAGCTTATCAGGAGGGCAAGAGACCCAGTACTTC. Its translation is CASSLSGGQETQYF.

The genes are TRBV27 and TRBJ1-5; D perhaps matches TRBD1 (5 bases). This CDR3 spans 14 amino acids. The germline V gene encodes CDR1 MNHEY and CDR2 SMNVEV (reference sequence). Trimming shortened V by 5 bases and J by 6 bases, and 14 bases separated the two germline ends. CDR3 in amino acids: CASSLRRQTQPQHF. The CDR3, as DNA: TGTGCCAGCAGTCTCCGGCGACAGACTCAGCCCCAGCATTTT.

V gene TRBV27 combines with J gene TRBJ2-7, with 8 bases matching TRBD1. The J segment lost 3 bases and the V segment lost 7 bases, leaving 14 bases of the junction unmatched. This CDR3 has 16 residues. Germline CDR1 and CDR2: MNHEY and SMNVEV (reference sequence). The CDR3 spells CASTKAAGGNFYEQYF. The CDR3 DNA reads as TGTGCCAGCACCAAGGCCGCAGGGGGCAACTTCTACGAGCAGTACTTC.

The chain links TRBV19 to TRBJ1-6, with 8 positions matching TRBD1. Germline V CDR1 and CDR2: LNHDA, SQIVND (reference sequence). V shed 5 bases, J shed 7 bases, and the junction held 13 bases outside the gene matches. The CDR3 sequence is 17 residues long. In DNA form, the CDR3 reads TGTGCCAGTAGTCCCCGGACAGGGTCGGGTCTGAATTCACCCCTCCACTTT. It codes for CASSPRTGSGLNSPLHF. Looking up the rest from reference TRBV19 and TRBJ1-6 gives the full variable domain: DGGITQSPKYLFRKEGQNVTLSCEQNLNHDAMYWYRQDPGQGLRLIYYSQIVNDFQKGDIAEGYSVSREKKESFPLTVTSAQKNPTAFYLCASSPRTGSGLNSPLHFGNGTRLTVT.

The chain is built from TRBV19 and TRBJ2-2, with D perhaps TRBD1 (5 bases). V shed 3 bases and J shed 4 bases, with 12 bases lying between them. Germline CDR1 reads LNHDA; CDR2 reads SQIVND (reference sequence). CDR3 length equals 15 residues. The CDR3 loop is CASSIIAGSTGELFF. The CDR3 region has the DNA TGTGCCAGTAGTATCATAGCAGGGTCCACCGGGGAGCTGTTTTTT.

The table lists this clone with a count of one. The V call is TRBV7-9, the J call TRBJ2-7; TRBD2 aligns across 9 bases. The V segment lost 2 bases and the J segment 6 bases; nucleotides outside the gene matches: 5. CDR1 is SEHNR and CDR2 is FQNEAQ in the germline V gene (reference sequence). The CDR3 is made up of 14 amino acids. CDR3 sequence reads: CASSLIAGVPEQYF. The CDR3 DNA follows: TGTGCCAGCAGCTTAATAGCGGGAGTCCCCGAGCAGTACTTC.

J is TRBJ2-3 and V is TRBV28; 8 bases fit TRBD2. The CDR3 contains 16 residues. Per the germline V gene, CDR1 is MDHEN and CDR2 is SYDVKM. Unmatched junction bases numbered 8, after V lost 4 bases and J lost 2 bases. CDR3 in amino acids: CASSSSLAGSTDTQYF. DNA for the CDR3: TGTGCCAGCAGTTCATCCCTAGCGGGCTCCACAGATACGCAGTATTTT.

As regards this clone: This same CDR3 is encoded by further DNA sequences in the sample. This chain connects TRBV27 to TRBJ2-1, with 9 nucleotides matching TRBD2. J lost 3 bases, V lost 6 bases, and 6 bases had no gene match. In germline, CDR1 is MNHEY, CDR2 SMNVEV (reference sequence). CDR3 size: 15 residues. The CDR3 spells CASSPLAGIYNEQFF. The CDR3 DNA reads as TGTGCCAGCAGCCCCCTAGCGGGGATCTACAATGAGCAGTTCTTC.

The chain is built from TRBV28 and TRBJ2-7; D is uncertain. Between the trimmed V and J ends, which lost 5 bases and 3 bases, there was a span of 8 bases. The CDR3 is 12 amino acids. Per germline, CDR1 MDHEN and CDR2 SYDVKM. CDR3 sequence (DNA): TGTGCCAGCAGTCCCAAGAGCTACGAGCAGTACTTC. Its translation: CASSPKSYEQYF.

This clone was seen more than once but under ten times. The chain joins TRBV5-1 to TRBJ1-4; D is ambiguous. The CDR3 is 13 amino acids. Germline lookup yields CDR1 SGHRS and CDR2 YFSETQ. The V end was cut by 0 bases, the J end by 6 bases, with 6 bases between. In nucleotides, the CDR3 is TGCGCCAGCAGCTTGGTTCCGGATGAAAAACTGTTTTTT. Protein: CASSLVPDEKLFF.

This clone was picked up a small number of times. The chain is built from TRBV5-1 and TRBJ2-3; no clear D gene. CDR1 is SGHRS, CDR2 YFSETQ, per germline. V lost 4 bases, J lost 2 bases, and 11 bases lay in between. The CDR3 runs to 14 residues. The CDR3 reads CASSRSPPTDTQYF. The CDR3 DNA follows: TGCGCCAGCAGCCGCAGTCCTCCCACAGATACGCAGTATTTT.

The chain is built from TRBV27 and TRBJ2-3, with 9 bases lining up with TRBD1. The V gene's germline CDR1 is MNHEY and CDR2 SMNVEV (reference sequence). Unmatched junction bases numbered 3, after V lost 4 bases and J lost 4 bases. The CDR3 runs 14 residues. This CDR3 is CASSSRTGADTQYF. The DNA of the CDR3 is TGTGCCAGCAGTTCCCGGACAGGGGCAGATACGCAGTATTTT.

The chain uses TRBV30 and TRBJ1-3; 9 positions agree with TRBD1. The CDR3 is 15 amino acids. The ends lost 3 bases at V and 3 bases at J; junction bases unmatched: 6. The germline CDR1 and CDR2 sequences are GTSNPN and SVGIG (reference sequence). CDR3 residues: CAWRGTGQNGNTIYF. The DNA of the CDR3 is TGTGCCTGGAGGGGGACAGGGCAGAATGGAAACACCATATATTTT. Full variable domain (rest looked up from reference TRBV30 and TRBJ1-3): SQTIHQWPATLVQPVGSPLSLECTVEGTSNPNLYWYRQAAGRGLQLLFYSVGIGQISSEVPQNLSASRPQDRQFILSSKKLLLSDSGFYLCAWRGTGQNGNTIYFGEGSWLTVV.

V gene TRBV9 combines with J gene TRBJ1-2; TRBD1 might be the D (5 bases). The CDR3 has 15 residues. Trimming cost V 0 bases and J 4 bases, with 13 bases left between them. CDR1 SGDLS and CDR2 YYNGEE come from the germline V gene. The DNA for the CDR3 is TGTGCCAGCAGCGTAGTATCGCAGGGAGGCTATGGCTACACCTTC. Protein sequence: CASSVVSQGGYGYTF.